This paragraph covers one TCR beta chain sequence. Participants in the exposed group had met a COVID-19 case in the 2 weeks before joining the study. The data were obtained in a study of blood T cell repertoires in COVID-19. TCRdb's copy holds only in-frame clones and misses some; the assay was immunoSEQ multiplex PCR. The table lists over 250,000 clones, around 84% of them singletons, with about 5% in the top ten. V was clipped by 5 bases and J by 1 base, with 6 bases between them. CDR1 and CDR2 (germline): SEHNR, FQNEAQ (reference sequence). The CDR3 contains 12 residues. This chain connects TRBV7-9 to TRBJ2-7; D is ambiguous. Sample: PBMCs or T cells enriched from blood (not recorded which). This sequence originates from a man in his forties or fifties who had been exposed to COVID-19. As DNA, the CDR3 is TGTGCCAGCAGCCAAACTTCCTACGAGCAGTACTTC. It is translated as CASSQTSYEQYF.